This TCR beta chain comes out of a study of T cells in Graves' hyperthyroidism and ophthalmopathy. From germline, CDR1 is SGDLS and CDR2 YYNGEE. This CDR3 is built from 14 residues. The V gene lost 4 bases and the J gene lost 0 bases, with 9 bases spanning the gap. Ophthalmopathy patients had moderate-to-severe active disease, CAS ≥3, NOSPECS ≥4, and disease duration under 3 months. Around 10 ml fresh peripheral blood yielded the PBMCs. This clonotype was observed at least ten times. Amplified TCR beta CDR3 regions derived from RNA transcripts. Carried out on the TCR CDR3, a first-round RT-PCR used the HTBI primer set. MiXCR, applied by TCRdb to the multiplex PCR reads, yields one record per CDR3 protein. The repertoire holds a few hundred thousand distinct CDR3 sequences, with roughly an eighth as singletons.

This sequence joins TRBV9 and TRBJ2-3, with D hard to call. The clonotype comes from a woman aged 40 to 49 with Graves' ophthalmopathy. Specimen: blood. The CDR3: CASSPVSSTDTQYF. CDR3 nucleotide sequence: TGTGCCAGCAGCCCAGTTTCTAGCACAGATACGCAGTATTTT.